Presented here are 25 T cell receptor beta chains from one specimen sequenced in a study of blood T cell repertoires in COVID-19. Assay used: immunoSEQ multiplex PCR; TCRdb lists only in-frame clones, some missing. The sample records approximately 170,000 clones, around 86% being singletons. Sequencing was carried out using peripheral blood. Receptor source: a man in his 70s who had recovered from COVID-19.

This clone was counted ten times or more. DNA for the CDR3: TGCAGTGCTAGTTTGCCTAGCGGGAGCCAAGAGACCCAGTACTTC. It specifies CSASLPSGSQETQYF. The rearrangement links TRBV20-1 to TRBJ2-5; 10 bases map to TRBD2. Per the germline V gene, CDR1 is DFQATT and CDR2 is SNEGSKA (reference sequence). CDR3 length: 15 residues. V lost 3 bases to trimming and J lost 1 base; unmatched junction nucleotides: 5.

V and J are TRBV27 and TRBJ2-4, with TRBD1 identical over 8 bases. Germline values: CDR1 MNHEY, CDR2 SMNVEV (reference sequence). The CDR3 loop spans 15 amino acids. Germline trimming cut 4 bases from V and 7 bases from J; bases unmatched to any gene: 9. The DNA of the CDR3 is TGTGCCAGCAGTTCAGGGGGCGCGGAGGGGAACATTCAGTACTTC. This codes for CASSSGGAEGNIQYF.

The chain joins TRBV5-1 to TRBJ2-3, with TRBD2 matching 12 bases. The V segment lost 3 bases and the J segment 11 bases; nucleotides outside the gene matches: 7. This CDR3 spans 14 amino acids. CDR1 is SGHRS and CDR2 is YFSETQ in the germline V gene. The DNA of the CDR3 is TGCGCCAGCAGCTCTGGACTAGCGGGGATGGAGCAGTATTTT. Encoded protein: CASSSGLAGMEQYF.

The chain employs TRBV6-6 and TRBJ2-1, with 11 bases lining up with TRBD2. The CDR3 extends over 16 amino acids. After removal of 6 bases from V and 7 bases from J, the junction contained 11 bases not matched to a gene. Germline assignment: CDR1 MNHNY and CDR2 SVGAGI (reference sequence). For the CDR3, the DNA is TGTGCCAGCAGCCGTCTACTAGCGGGAGTGGGGAATGAGCAGTTCTTC. It encodes CASSRLLAGVGNEQFF.

The chain links TRBV19 to TRBJ2-1, with 7 bases aligning to TRBD1. Trimming at V came to 5 bases and at J to 5 bases, leaving 9 bases not matched to a gene. CDR1 is LNHDA, CDR2 SQIVND, per germline (reference sequence). The CDR3 extends over 15 amino acids. CDR3 in amino acids: CASSRARGSHNEQFF. The CDR3 DNA follows: TGTGCCAGTAGTCGAGCCAGGGGGAGCCACAATGAGCAGTTCTTC.

V and J are TRBV10-1 and TRBJ2-2; 11 positions agree with TRBD2. The J segment lost 5 bases and the V segment lost 5 bases, leaving 4 bases of the junction unmatched. CDR3 length: 15 amino acids. Per germline, CDR1 WNHNN and CDR2 SYGVQD (reference sequence). CDR3 nucleotides: TGCGCCAGCAGTAATAGCGGGAGGGTAACCGGGGAGCTGTTTTTT. It yields the protein CASSNSGRVTGELFF.

V is TRBV12-3 or TRBV12-4 and J is TRBJ1-2, with D unresolved. The CDR3 runs to 12 residues. The V end was cut by 5 bases, the J end by 2 bases, with 6 bases between. Here the CDR3 DNA reads TGTGCCAGCAGTCCGGTGAACTATGGCTACACCTTC. It codes for CASSPVNYGYTF.

The chain employs TRBV2 and TRBJ1-2; the D gene is possibly TRBD1 (5 bases). Looked up from germline, CDR1 is SNHLY and CDR2 is FYNNEI. V was shortened by 11 bases and J by 9 bases, with 19 bases between the two germline ends. The CDR3 is 12 amino acids. DNA for the CDR3: TGTGCCTACGCCGGACAAGTAAGGAGCTACACCTTC. Amino acid sequence: CAYAGQVRSYTF.

The table lists this clone with a count of one. J is TRBJ2-2 and V is TRBV3-1 (or the pseudogene TRBV3-2), with 10 positions matching TRBD1. The germline CDR1 and CDR2 sequences are LGHDT and YNNKEL (reference sequence). The CDR3 spans 16 residues. The trim removed 5 bases at V and 6 bases at J, leaving 9 bases unmatched. Here the CDR3 DNA reads TGTGCCAGCAGCACACGGGACAGGGGAACACCCGGGGAGCTGTTTTTT. This sequence encodes CASSTRDRGTPGELFF.

The chain has TRBV12-3 or TRBV12-4 and TRBJ1-2; TRBD1 is a possible D gene (5 bases). V lost 1 base and J 4 bases, leaving 7 bases between the germline ends. The CDR3 contains 13 residues. CDR3 residues: CASSLGQLYGYTF. CDR3 sequence (DNA): TGTGCCAGCAGTTTAGGACAGCTCTATGGCTACACCTTC.

The V gene is TRBV27, the J gene TRBJ2-5; 13 positions agree with TRBD2. The V segment lost 4 bases and the J segment 5 bases; nucleotides outside the gene matches: 7. Germline CDR1 MNHEY, CDR2 SMNVEV (reference sequence). The CDR3 contains 16 residues. The DNA of the CDR3 is TGTGCCAGCAGTTCCCTACTAGCGGGAGGGCCTGAGACCCAGTACTTC. Its translation: CASSSLLAGGPETQYF.

This clone was seen only once. The chain links TRBV3-1 (or the pseudogene TRBV3-2) to TRBJ2-1; the D gene is possibly TRBD2 (6 bases). The CDR3 is made up of 16 amino acids. CDR1 and CDR2 (germline): LGHDT, YNNKEL (reference sequence). Trimming left V 3 bases short and J 8 bases short, with 20 bases between. CDR3 residues: CASSQVLFGSLDEQFF. The CDR3 DNA follows: TGTGCCAGCAGCCAGGTCTTATTCGGGAGTTTGGATGAGCAGTTCTTC.

The V call is TRBV28, the J call TRBJ2-7, with 8 positions matching TRBD2. V lost 3 bases, J lost 2 bases, and 9 bases stayed unmatched. This CDR3 spans 16 amino acids. CDR1 is MDHEN, CDR2 SYDVKM, per germline. Here the CDR3 DNA reads TGTGCCAGCAGTTTTACCGGGACTAGGGGGACCTACGAGCAGTACTTC. Its translation: CASSFTGTRGTYEQYF.

V usage is TRBV3-1 (or the pseudogene TRBV3-2) and J usage is TRBJ1-2; D is unclear. V dropped 2 bases and J dropped 8 bases, with 12 bases sitting between them. CDR3 length equals 13 residues. Germline values: CDR1 LGHDT, CDR2 YNNKEL (reference sequence). In DNA form, the CDR3 reads TGTGCCAGCAGCCAACAAAGCACCGGGGGCTACACCTTC. Residues: CASSQQSTGGYTF.

The chain is built from TRBV9 and TRBJ2-1, with 7 bases lining up with TRBD2. The length of the CDR3 is 13 residues. Germline CDR1 reads SGDLS; CDR2 reads YYNGEE. The V segment lost 4 bases and the J segment 6 bases; nucleotides outside the gene matches: 4. The CDR3 is CASSLGLVNEQFF. Written as DNA, the CDR3 is TGTGCCAGCAGCCTAGGACTAGTCAATGAGCAGTTCTTC. The full variable domain, completed using reference TRBV9 and TRBJ2-1, is DSGVTQTPKHLITATGQRVTLRCSPRSGDLSVYWYQQSLDQGLQFLIQYYNGEERAKGNILERFSAQQFPDLHSELNLSSLELGDSALYFCASSLGLVNEQFFGPGTRLTVL.

The genes are TRBV9 and TRBJ1-1, with 9 bases lining up with TRBD1. V shed 7 bases and J 6 bases; nucleotides not matched to a gene: 7. CDR3 length: 13 residues. The germline gives CDR1 SGDLS, CDR2 YYNGEE. The CDR3 loop reads CASGGQGSSEAFF. DNA of the CDR3: TGTGCCAGCGGGGGACAGGGTTCGTCTGAAGCTTTCTTT.

The chain is built from TRBV7-2 and TRBJ2-1; 8 nucleotides agree with TRBD2. This CDR3 is 15 amino acids long. V gave up 4 bases and J gave up 0 bases; unmatched junction bases: 2. Germline assignment: CDR1 SGHTA and CDR2 FQGNSA. The CDR3: CASSSGRASYNEQFF. The DNA for the CDR3 is TGTGCCAGCAGCTCCGGGAGGGCCTCCTACAATGAGCAGTTCTTC.

This chain connects TRBV28 to TRBJ2-7; 9 bases are a match to TRBD2. Germline V gene lookup returns CDR1 MDHEN and CDR2 SYDVKM. After removal of 7 bases from V and 2 bases from J, the junction contained 6 bases not matched to a gene. The length of the CDR3 is 14 residues. CDR3 DNA sequence: TGTGCCAGCACGACTAGCGGCCTAACCTACGAGCAGTACTTC. Its translation is CASTTSGLTYEQYF.

The chain uses TRBV14 and TRBJ2-7, with TRBD2 as a possible D gene (6 bases). This CDR3 is built from 13 residues. Trimming stripped 2 bases from V and 4 bases from J, with 9 bases between. Germline CDR1 reads SGHDN; CDR2 reads FVKESK. The CDR3 sequence: CASSQIAGYEQYF. CDR3 bases: TGTGCCAGCAGCCAAATTGCGGGGTACGAGCAGTACTTC.

The rearrangement links TRBV9 to TRBJ2-2, with 7 bases fitting TRBD1. This CDR3 is 15 amino acids long. CDR1 is SGDLS, CDR2 YYNGEE, per germline. V lost 4 bases to trimming and J lost 4 bases; unmatched junction nucleotides: 7. The CDR3 bases are TGTGCCAGCAGCCCAGGGGGACAGTCCACCGGGGAGCTGTTTTTT. This sequence encodes CASSPGGQSTGELFF.

The chain employs TRBV11-3 and TRBJ2-3, with D perhaps matching TRBD2 (5 bases). CDR1 is SGHNT and CDR2 is YENEEA in the germline V gene. The CDR3 has 13 amino acids. Trimming took off 2 bases at V and 5 bases at J, with 8 bases between the two ends. For the CDR3, the DNA is TGTGCCAGCAGCTTAAGGGAGAGAGATACGCAGTATTTT. This sequence encodes CASSLRERDTQYF. The full variable domain, rest sourced from reference TRBV11-3 and TRBJ2-3, is EAGVVQSPRYKIIEKKQPVAFWCNPISGHNTLYWYLQNLGQGPELLIRYENEEAVDDSQLPKDRFSAERLKGVDSTLKIQPAELGDSAVYLCASSLRERDTQYFGPGTRLTVL.

The CDR3: CASSQDPASGVGEQYF. In nucleotides, the CDR3 is TGTGCCAGCAGCCAAGATCCCGCCTCGGGGGTGGGGGAGCAGTACTTC. The chain uses TRBV3-1 (or the pseudogene TRBV3-2) and TRBJ2-7; possible D gene TRBD2, 6 bases. The CDR3 length is 16 residues. Trimming cost V 0 bases and J 7 bases, with 19 bases left between them. Germline CDR1 reads LGHDT; CDR2 reads YNNKEL (reference sequence).

A few counts support this clone. V usage is TRBV29-1 and J usage is TRBJ2-1; TRBD2 matches at 7 bases. CDR1 is SQVTM and CDR2 is ANQGSEA in the germline V gene. The CDR3 runs 16 residues. The V gene end was trimmed by 2 bases and the J gene end by 8 bases; junction bases not matched to a gene: 15. CDR3 nucleotide sequence: TGCAGCGTTGAACTTCTGTCGGGAGGACGGAGGGATGAGCAGTTCTTC. Protein product: CSVELLSGGRRDEQFF.

The chain combines TRBV12-5 with TRBJ2-5, with 7 bases that match TRBD1. Germline CDR1 reads LGHNT; CDR2 reads FRNRAP. The CDR3 totals 14 residues. The trim removed 6 bases at V and 5 bases at J, leaving 9 bases unmatched. The CDR3: CASGRIDRVETQYF. CDR3 sequence (DNA): TGTGCTAGTGGCCGAATCGACAGGGTGGAGACCCAGTACTTC.

The chain combines TRBV19 with TRBJ2-1, with 7 bases fitting TRBD2. CDR1 is LNHDA, CDR2 SQIVND, per germline (reference sequence). This CDR3 comprises 16 residues. V was clipped by 5 bases and J by 6 bases; unmatched bases: 13. DNA of the CDR3: TGTGCCAGTAGTCCGATTGTAGCGGGTGACAGCAATGAGCAGTTCTTC. Translated, it gives CASSPIVAGDSNEQFF.